The 16 T cell receptor beta chains below come from one sample, sequenced in a study of graft-versus-host responses after intestinal transplantation. These receptors have no known antigen. Clones were read by immunoSEQ multiplex PCR, and TCRdb kept only the in-frame ones, dropping some. The data hold some 87,000 clones, with roughly 91% observed a single time. Here the sequenced sample was unstimulated CD8+ T cells sorted from spleen or lymph node cells, taken before transplant. The receptor source for this set is a human donor who was the organ donor for an intestinal transplant.

This sequence joins TRBV28 and TRBJ2-4, with a tentative D call TRBD2 (6 bases). This CDR3 is built from 17 residues. Trimming stripped 4 bases from V and 0 bases from J, with 16 bases between. In germline, CDR1 is MDHEN, CDR2 SYDVKM. CDR3 sequence: CASSSGLGGLAKNIQYF. The DNA for the CDR3 is TGTGCCAGCAGTTCAGGGCTGGGAGGACTAGCCAAAAACATTCAGTACTTC.

The chain couples TRBV11-2 to TRBJ2-7; D not resolved. The CDR3 is made up of 12 amino acids. Germline-derived CDR1 and CDR2 are SGHAT and FQNNGV. V shed 2 bases and J shed 6 bases, with 8 bases lying between them. The DNA for the CDR3 is TGTGCCAGCAGCTTAACTGGCGGCGAGCAGTACTTC. Encoded protein: CASSLTGGEQYF.

The V call is TRBV2, the J call TRBJ2-5; 12 nucleotides match TRBD2. The CDR3 runs to 15 residues. Germline loops: CDR1 SNHLY, CDR2 FYNNEI. The junction had 2 bases not matched to a gene; V was cut back by 1 base and J by 5 bases. The CDR3 nucleotides read TGTGCCAGCAGTGAAGGGACTAGCGGGGCGGAGACCCAGTACTTC. Residues: CASSEGTSGAETQYF.

This chain uses TRBV5-1 with TRBJ2-7; a possible D gene is TRBD2 (5 bases). Germline V gives CDR1 SGHRS, CDR2 YFSETQ. The germline V and J ends were trimmed by 7 bases and 2 bases, with 13 bases remaining between them. The CDR3 is 13 residues long. CDR3 sequence (DNA): TGCGCCAGCGGCCGCTCGGGGACCTACGAGCAGTACTTC. It codes for CASGRSGTYEQYF.

This clone was found once. The chain couples TRBV4-1 to TRBJ2-7; tentatively, D is TRBD2 (5 bases). This CDR3 is built from 13 residues. CDR1 and CDR2 from the germline V gene are MGHRA and YSYEKL. V lost 1 base and J lost 7, with 11 bases in between. The CDR3: CASSQVGGSEQYF. Written as DNA, the CDR3 is TGCGCCAGCAGCCAAGTTGGCGGGTCGGAGCAGTACTTC.

The V and J genes are TRBV18 and TRBJ2-3; D is ambiguous. Trimming pared 11 bases from V and 5 bases from J, leaving 11 bases between. CDR3 length equals 11 residues. Looked up from germline, CDR1 is KGHSH and CDR2 is LQKENI. The CDR3: CAAGRVDTQYF. The CDR3 DNA is TGTGCCGCTGGGCGCGTAGATACGCAGTATTTT. The full variable domain, with the rest looked up from reference TRBV18 and TRBJ2-3, is NAGVMQNPRHLVRRRGQEARLRCSPMKGHSHVYWYRQLPEEGLKFMVYLQKENIIDESGMPKERFSAEFPKEGPSILRIQQVVRGDSAAYFCAAGRVDTQYFGPGTRLTVL.

The chain couples TRBV7-2 to TRBJ2-7, with D possibly being TRBD1 (6 bases). This CDR3 has 16 residues. V gave up 6 bases and J gave up 5 bases, with 23 bases separating them. CDR1 is SGHTA and CDR2 is FQGNSA in the germline V gene. The CDR3 loop is CASRQSAGAGVHEQYF. The DNA of the CDR3 is TGTGCCAGCAGACAGTCCGCAGGGGCTGGGGTCCACGAGCAGTACTTC.

V is TRBV7-9 and J is TRBJ2-5; D gene unclear. The DNA end lines up better with TRBJ2-7; the J call may be wrong. The CDR3 totals 15 residues. Germline V gives CDR1 SEHNR, CDR2 FQNEAQ (reference sequence). The DNA of the CDR3 is TGTGCCAGCAGCCCCTCCTTCTCAGGCGCGTACGAGCAGTACTTC. This sequence encodes CASSPSFSGAYEQYF.

This chain connects TRBV19 to TRBJ2-5; D may be TRBD2 (6 bases). The CDR3 extends over 14 amino acids. Germline assignment: CDR1 LNHDA and CDR2 SQIVND (reference sequence). The V end lost 5 bases, the J end lost 9 bases, and 19 bases lay between the germline ends. The CDR3 loop is CASSAPMGRRPQYF. The CDR3 DNA sequence: TGTGCCAGTAGTGCCCCGATGGGGAGGAGGCCCCAGTACTTC.

This sequence joins TRBV28 and TRBJ2-7; D may be TRBD2 (5 bases). The germline gives CDR1 MDHEN, CDR2 SYDVKM. The CDR3 has 15 residues. Trimming pared 5 bases from V and 5 bases from J, leaving 19 bases between. CDR3 coding DNA: TGTGCCAGCAGTCCCGACCCCACTAGAGTCCACGAGCAGTACTTC. Translated, it gives CASSPDPTRVHEQYF.

The chain combines TRBV5-1 with TRBJ2-7; D may be TRBD1 (5 bases). The V end lost 4 bases, the J end lost 3 bases, and 11 bases lay between the germline ends. Looked up from germline, CDR1 is SGHRS and CDR2 is YFSETQ. The CDR3 consists of 13 residues. The CDR3 DNA follows: TGCGCCAGCAGCCAAGACAGCCTCTACGAGCAGTACTTC. It specifies CASSQDSLYEQYF.

V gene TRBV5-4 combines with J gene TRBJ1-1; D ambiguous. The V gene's germline CDR1 is SGHNT and CDR2 YYREEE (reference sequence). The CDR3 contains 12 residues. V was cut by 1 base and J by 5 bases, with 6 bases left in between. CDR3 in amino acids: CASSLTRTEAFF. In nucleotides, the CDR3 is TGTGCCAGCAGCTTGACTCGAACTGAAGCTTTCTTT.

V is TRBV15 and J is TRBJ2-7, with D possibly TRBD1 on 6 matching bases. V was pared by 4 bases and J by 2 bases, with 15 bases between. Germline V gene data show CDR1 as LNHNV and CDR2 as YYDKDF (reference sequence). This CDR3 region has 15 residues. In DNA form, the CDR3 reads TGTGCCACCAGCACCTCCGGGACACTTACCTACGAGCAGTACTTC. Residues: CATSTSGTLTYEQYF.

The CDR3 bases are TGTGCCAGCAGCTCCGGGGAGACCTACGAGCAGTACTTC. Its translation: CASSSGETYEQYF. The V and J genes are TRBV5-4 and TRBJ2-7, with D possibly being TRBD2 (5 bases). The germline V gene encodes CDR1 SGHNT and CDR2 YYREEE (reference sequence). V was trimmed by 3 bases and J by 2 bases, leaving 9 bases between them. The CDR3 extends over 13 amino acids.

The chain joins TRBV19 to TRBJ1-1; D is unclear. This CDR3 has 14 amino acids. Germline CDR1 is LNHDA and CDR2 is SQIVND (reference sequence). Trimming took off 3 bases at V and 5 bases at J, with 13 bases between the two ends. The CDR3 DNA reads TGTGCCAGTAGTATTCTTACGGGTTCGACTGAAGCTTTCTTT. Protein: CASSILTGSTEAFF.

Details on this clone: Its ends do not fully match the called genes, so a read error is possible. The V gene is TRBV5-1, the J gene TRBJ2-7, with 7 positions matching TRBD2. In germline, CDR1 is SGHRS, CDR2 YFSETQ. The CDR3 is 17 residues long. DNA of the CDR3: TGCGCCAGCAGCTTGGATTTGCGGGGGACCATCTCCTACGGGCAGTACTTC. As protein: CASSLDLRGTISYGQYF.